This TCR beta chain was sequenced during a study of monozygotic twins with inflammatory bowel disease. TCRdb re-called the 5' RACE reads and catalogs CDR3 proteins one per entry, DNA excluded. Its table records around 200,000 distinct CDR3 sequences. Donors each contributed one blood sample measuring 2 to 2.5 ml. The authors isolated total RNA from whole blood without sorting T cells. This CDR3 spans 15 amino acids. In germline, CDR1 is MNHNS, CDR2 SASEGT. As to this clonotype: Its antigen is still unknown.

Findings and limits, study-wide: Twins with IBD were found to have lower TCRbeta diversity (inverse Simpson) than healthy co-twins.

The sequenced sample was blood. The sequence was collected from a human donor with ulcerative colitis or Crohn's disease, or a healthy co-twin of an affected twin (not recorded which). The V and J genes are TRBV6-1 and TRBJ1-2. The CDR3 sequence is CASSPHSETNYGYTF.